This is a list of T cell receptor beta chains from one sample in a study of early T cells in non-severe SARS-CoV-2 infection. TCRdb passed the 5' RACE reads through MiXCR, listing each CDR3 protein once. Of approximately 30,000 distinct CDR3 sequences in the sample, over 6.5% were seen once. The sequenced material came from whole blood. These receptors were obtained from an adult who was a healthcare worker with PCR-confirmed SARS-CoV-2 infection or an uninfected control (not recorded which). Both conserved end residues are part of each CDR3. A D gene is named only where the DNA matches it firmly. Not every row has a clone size; where given, it reads once, few, many or a size class.

J gene: TRBJ1-2
V gene: TRBV15
D gene: NA
clone size: many
CDR3 protein: CATSTLITGFYGYTF
CDR3 DNA: TGTGCCACCAGCACACTTATCACAGGGTTCTATGGCTACACCTTC

J gene: TRBJ2-2
V gene: TRBV9
D gene: TRBD1
clone size: NA
CDR3 protein: CGSGTGNTGELFF
CDR3 DNA: TGTGGCTCCGGGACAGGGAACACCGGGGAGCTGTTTTTT

J gene: TRBJ2-1
V gene: TRBV12-5
D gene: NA
clone size: many
CDR3 protein: CASGQGPREQFF
CDR3 DNA: TGTGCTAGTGGCCAAGGGCCCAGGGAGCAGTTCTTC

J gene: TRBJ1-1
V gene: TRBV5-1
D gene: NA
clone size: few
CDR3 protein: CASSVMAGTEAFF
CDR3 DNA: TGCGCCAGCAGCGTTATGGCAGGCACTGAAGCTTTCTTT

J gene: TRBJ2-7
V gene: TRBV29-1
D gene: TRBD2
clone size: many
CDR3 protein: CSVGLLGGYEQYF
CDR3 DNA: TGCAGCGTGGGCCTCCTGGGAGGGTACGAGCAGTACTTC

J gene: TRBJ2-3
V gene: TRBV5-4
D gene: NA
clone size: many
CDR3 protein: CASSLEGIPTDTQYF
CDR3 DNA: TGTGCCAGCAGCTTGGAGGGGATTCCCACAGATACGCAGTATTTT

J gene: TRBJ1-2
V gene: TRBV6-6
D gene: TRBD1
clone size: many
CDR3 protein: CASSTGVGRYGYTF
CDR3 DNA: TGTGCCAGCAGTACAGGGGTTGGACGCTATGGCTACACCTTC

J gene: TRBJ2-1
V gene: TRBV20-1
D gene: TRBD1
clone size: NA
CDR3 protein: CSAVTDRGPYNEQFF
CDR3 DNA: TGCAGTGCCGTAACAGACAGGGGGCCTTACAATGAGCAGTTCTTC

J gene: TRBJ2-2
V gene: TRBV29-1
D gene: TRBD2
clone size: NA
CDR3 protein: CSVGAGAVDTGELFF
CDR3 DNA: TGCAGCGTTGGAGCGGGAGCGGTCGACACCGGGGAGCTGTTTTTT

J gene: TRBJ2-4
V gene: TRBV28
D gene: NA
clone size: NA
CDR3 protein: CASSPGATKNIQYF
CDR3 DNA: TGTGCCAGCAGCCCAGGGGCTACCAAAAACATTCAGTACTTC

J gene: TRBJ2-5
V gene: TRBV19
D gene: NA
clone size: few
CDR3 protein: CASSPSGIPGETQYF
CDR3 DNA: TGTGCCAGTAGTCCCTCCGGCATTCCTGGTGAGACCCAGTACTTC

J gene: TRBJ2-2
V gene: TRBV7-8
D gene: NA
clone size: many
CDR3 protein: CASSPQGRAFGTGELFF
CDR3 DNA: TGTGCCAGCAGCCCCCAAGGACGCGCGTTTGGCACCGGGGAGCTGTTTTTT

J gene: TRBJ2-2
V gene: TRBV7-8
D gene: TRBD2
clone size: many
CDR3 protein: CASSLVASGSVHTGELFF
CDR3 DNA: TGTGCCAGCAGCTTAGTGGCTAGCGGGAGTGTCCACACCGGGGAGCTGTTTTTT

J gene: TRBJ2-1
V gene: TRBV6-1
D gene: NA
clone size: many
CDR3 protein: CASTFGRYNEQFF
CDR3 DNA: TGTGCCAGCACCTTCGGACGGTACAATGAGCAGTTCTTC

J gene: TRBJ1-2
V gene: TRBV28
D gene: NA
clone size: many
CDR3 protein: CASREWDDNYGYTF
CDR3 DNA: TGTGCCAGCAGGGAATGGGACGACAACTATGGCTACACCTTC

J gene: TRBJ2-5
V gene: TRBV12-3/TRBV12-4
D gene: NA
clone size: NA
CDR3 protein: CASSLGVTTGLTETQYF
CDR3 DNA: TGTGCCAGCAGTTTAGGTGTCACCACGGGCCTAACAGAGACCCAGTACTTC

J gene: TRBJ1-1
V gene: TRBV6-1
D gene: NA
clone size: many
CDR3 protein: CASSDDRNTEAFF
CDR3 DNA: TGTGCCAGCAGTGATGACAGGAACACTGAAGCTTTCTTT

J gene: TRBJ2-7
V gene: TRBV7-8
D gene: TRBD1
clone size: many
CDR3 protein: CASSTGGAYEQYF
CDR3 DNA: TGTGCCAGCAGTACAGGGGGCGCTTACGAGCAGTACTTC

J gene: TRBJ2-1
V gene: TRBV5-8
D gene: NA
clone size: many
CDR3 protein: CAISGTVYNEQFF
CDR3 DNA: TGTGCCATCTCCGGGACTGTCTACAATGAGCAGTTCTTC

J gene: TRBJ2-7
V gene: TRBV28
D gene: NA
clone size: many
CDR3 protein: CASEDILYEQYF
CDR3 DNA: TGTGCCAGTGAGGACATTTTATACGAGCAGTACTTC

J gene: TRBJ2-7
V gene: TRBV7-2
D gene: TRBD1
clone size: NA
CDR3 protein: CASSTQTGTGFNEQYF
CDR3 DNA: TGTGCCAGCAGCACCCAAACCGGGACAGGGTTTAACGAGCAGTACTTC

J gene: TRBJ2-7
V gene: TRBV5-1
D gene: TRBD1
clone size: many
CDR3 protein: CASSTGQGYEQYF
CDR3 DNA: TGCGCCAGCAGCACGGGACAGGGGTACGAGCAGTACTTC

J gene: TRBJ2-3
V gene: TRBV4-3
D gene: TRBD2
clone size: many
CDR3 protein: CASSQGSGRKGTDTQYF
CDR3 DNA: TGCGCCAGCAGCCAAGGGTCCGGGAGGAAAGGCACAGATACGCAGTATTTT

J gene: TRBJ2-1
V gene: TRBV20-1
D gene: TRBD2
clone size: many
CDR3 protein: CSATHPNLAGFYNEQFF
CDR3 DNA: TGCAGTGCTACCCACCCCAATCTAGCGGGGTTTTACAATGAGCAGTTCTTC

J gene: TRBJ2-1
V gene: TRBV10-3
D gene: NA
clone size: many
CDR3 protein: CAISGTANEQFF
CDR3 DNA: TGTGCCATCAGTGGGACAGCGAATGAGCAGTTCTTC

J gene: TRBJ1-2
V gene: TRBV4-2
D gene: NA
clone size: few
CDR3 protein: CASSQDFSANYGYTF
CDR3 DNA: TGTGCCAGCAGCCAAGATTTTTCAGCGAACTATGGCTACACCTTC

J gene: TRBJ1-5
V gene: TRBV10-3
D gene: NA
clone size: many
CDR3 protein: CAISEGQGGQPQHF
CDR3 DNA: TGTGCCATCAGTGAAGGGCAAGGAGGCCAGCCCCAGCATTTT